This T cell receptor beta chain comes out of a study of blood T cell repertoires in COVID-19. The data were produced by immunoSEQ multiplex PCR, yet TCRdb's version contains in-frame clones alone and is incomplete. Among about 70,000 clones listed, around nine tenths were seen once. This TCR was recovered from a man in his fifties or sixties with acute or convalescent COVID-19. The sequenced material came from peripheral blood.

The CDR3 is CASRRGQGHEQYF. CDR3 bases: TGTGCCAGCAGAAGGGGACAGGGCCACGAGCAGTACTTC. J is TRBJ2-7 and V is TRBV11-1; the match to TRBD1 covers 9 bases. V lost 6 bases to trimming and J lost 5 bases; unmatched junction nucleotides: 5. CDR3 size: 13 residues. CDR1 is SGHAT and CDR2 is FQDESV in the germline V gene (reference sequence).